These 9 T cell receptor beta chains share one sample of origin, sequenced in a study of T cell repertoires in cytomegalovirus infection. Antigens for these TCRs are unknown. TCRdb recomputed calls from the reads with MiXCR, one row per CDR3 protein. This sample has hundreds of thousands of distinct CDR3 sequences; around 31% occur once, and the top ten carry over 12%. Sequencing was performed on cultured CD8+ T cells from PBMCs, taken from culture after CMV antigen stimulation. These receptors were taken from a human donor in good health (CMV status not recorded). Some clones in this sample may be carry-over from other donors' samples.

Ten or more counts support this clonotype. The chain has TRBV12-3 or TRBV12-4 and TRBJ1-2; 9 bases align to TRBD1. The CDR3 sequence is 14 residues long. Trimming removed 5 bases from V and 8 bases from J; junction bases left unmatched: 9. The CDR3 sequence is CASSRSGTGSGYTF. The CDR3 DNA is TGTGCCAGCAGTCGCTCCGGGACAGGGTCCGGCTACACCTTC.

This chain connects TRBV27 to TRBJ1-1, with a tentative D call TRBD1 (6 bases). Trimming pared 2 bases from V and 3 bases from J, leaving 10 bases between. CDR3 size: 14 residues. Germline CDR1 MNHEY, CDR2 SMNVEV (reference sequence). This CDR3 reads CASSLDRTDTEAFF. CDR3 DNA: TGTGCCAGCAGTTTAGACAGGACAGACACTGAAGCTTTCTTT.

This clonotype appeared a few times. The gene calls are TRBV4-2 and TRBJ1-1, with 7 bases aligning to TRBD1. The V segment lost 3 bases and the J segment 0 bases; nucleotides outside the gene matches: 7. The CDR3 runs to 16 residues. Germline V lookup: CDR1 LGHNA, CDR2 YNFKEQ. In DNA form, the CDR3 reads TGTGCCAGCAGCCACCCACCGGGACAGATGAACACTGAAGCTTTCTTT. It encodes CASSHPPGQMNTEAFF.

This clonotype was detected many times. This chain uses TRBV7-2 with TRBJ1-2; 9 nucleotides align to TRBD1. CDR3 size: 15 residues. CDR1 is SGHTA and CDR2 is FQGNSA in the germline V gene. J gave up 4 bases and V 2 bases, and 5 bases lay outside the gene matches. The CDR3 DNA follows: TGTGCCAGCAGCTTATCGACAGGGGGAGGCTATGGCTACACCTTC. Its protein is CASSLSTGGGYGYTF. Filled out from reference TRBV7-2 and TRBJ1-2, the complete variable domain reads GAGVSQSPSNKVTEKGKDVELRCDPISGHTALYWYRQSLGQGLEFLIYFQGNSAPDKSGLPSDRFSAERTGGSVSTLTIQRTQQEDSAVYLCASSLSTGGGYGYTFGSGTRLTVV.

This clonotype was counted between two and nine times. The V gene is TRBV6-1, the J gene TRBJ1-2; weak D call: TRBD1 (5 bases). Germline CDR1 is MNHNS and CDR2 is SASEGT. CDR3 length equals 15 residues. Trimming left V 6 bases short and J 0 bases short, with 14 bases between. The CDR3 sequence is CASRGGERANYGYTF. CDR3 DNA sequence: TGTGCCAGCAGGGGAGGGGAACGAGCTAACTATGGCTACACCTTC.

This clonotype was seen more than once but under ten times. The chain joins TRBV24-1 to TRBJ2-2; D is unresolved. The CDR3 extends over 14 amino acids. The germline V gene has CDR1 KGHDR and CDR2 SFDVKD. Trimming cost V 3 bases and J 2 bases, with 6 bases left between them. The CDR3 protein is CATSDGRNTGELFF. The CDR3 nucleotides are TGTGCCACCAGTGATGGCAGAAACACCGGGGAGCTGTTTTTT.

This clonotype was counted at least ten times. V is TRBV7-6 and J is TRBJ1-1; D ambiguous. V dropped 5 bases and J dropped 0 bases, with 13 bases sitting between them. The CDR3 runs to 15 residues. Per the germline V gene, CDR1 is SGHVS and CDR2 is FNYEAQ. The CDR3 nucleotides are TGTGCCAGCAGCCCTCCGGACGGTTTGAACACTGAAGCTTTCTTT. This encodes CASSPPDGLNTEAFF.

This clonotype was counted a few times. V usage is TRBV7-9 and J usage is TRBJ2-7; D might be TRBD1 (7 bases). Germline values: CDR1 SEHNR, CDR2 FQNEAQ (reference sequence). Trimming removed 5 bases at V and 3 bases at J, with 17 bases between. The length of the CDR3 is 15 residues. CDR3 amino acids: CASSEHWGDSYEQYF. The CDR3 coding sequence is TGTGCCAGCAGCGAACATTGGGGGGACAGCTACGAGCAGTACTTC.

In this sample, this clonotype turned up many times. This chain links TRBV7-9 with TRBJ2-1; TRBD2 aligns across 13 bases. CDR1 and CDR2 (germline): SEHNR, FQNEAQ (reference sequence). V lost 3 bases, J lost 10 bases, and 6 bases stayed unmatched. The CDR3 is 15 residues long. CDR3 sequence (DNA): TGTGCCAGCAGCTTCACTAGCGGGGGGGCATGGGAGCAGTTCTTC. It specifies CASSFTSGGAWEQFF. Supplemented by reference TRBV7-9 and TRBJ2-1, the full variable domain reads DTGVSQNPRHKITKRGQNVTFRCDPISEHNRLYWYRQTLGQGPEFLTYFQNEAQLEKSRLLSDRFSAERPKGSFSTLEIQRTEQGDSAMYLCASSFTSGGAWEQFFGPGTRLTVL.